This TCR beta chain was documented in a study of cytomegalovirus exposure and HLA in healthy donors. Deletions cut 1 base from V and 4 bases from J, with 8 bases between. This CDR3 is built from 14 residues. Germline values: CDR1 SGHVS, CDR2 FNYEAQ. Both 60 Vbeta primers and 13 Jbeta primers went into the PCR. Method: immunoSEQ multiplex PCR; TCRdb's copy keeps in-frame clones and lacks some. The sample shows about 140,000 clones, and 0.75% to 1% sits with its ten largest clones. What was sequenced was PBMCs. The TCR sequence derives from a male donor in good health and CMV-seronegative. This rearrangement joins TRBV7-6 to TRBJ1-5; D gene ambiguous. CDR3 sequence (DNA): TGTGCCAGCAGCTTAGACCGAGGGAATCAGCCCCAGCATTTT. Translating gives CASSLDRGNQPQHF.